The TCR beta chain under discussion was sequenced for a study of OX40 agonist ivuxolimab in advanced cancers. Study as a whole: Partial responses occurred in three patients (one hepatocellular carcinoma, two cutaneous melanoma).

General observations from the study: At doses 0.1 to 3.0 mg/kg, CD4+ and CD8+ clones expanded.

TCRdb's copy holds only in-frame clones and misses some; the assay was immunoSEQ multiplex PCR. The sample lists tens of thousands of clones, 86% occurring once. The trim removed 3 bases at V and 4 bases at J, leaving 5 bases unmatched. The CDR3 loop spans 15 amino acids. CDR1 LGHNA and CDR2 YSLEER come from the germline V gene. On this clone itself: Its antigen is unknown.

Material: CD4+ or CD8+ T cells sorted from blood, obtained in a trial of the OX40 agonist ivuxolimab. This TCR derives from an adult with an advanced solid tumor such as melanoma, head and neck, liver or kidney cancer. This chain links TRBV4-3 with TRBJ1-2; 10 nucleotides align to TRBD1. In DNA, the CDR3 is TGCGCCAGCAGCCAGGGACAGGGGTCGTTCTATGGCTACACCTTC. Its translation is CASSQGQGSFYGYTF.